Listed below are T cell receptor beta chains from one sample, sequenced in a study of regulatory T cells in long-lasting Graves disease. TCRdb reprocessed the multiplex PCR reads via MiXCR and lists one record per CDR3 protein. This sample has about 420,000 distinct CDR3 sequences, with about a sixth found just once. This sample was also put to use in a study of T cells in Graves' hyperthyroidism and ophthalmopathy.

Sample: peripheral blood mononuclear cells (PBMCs), taken at new diagnosis, from a patient treated with antithyroid drugs. These TCRs come from a woman in her late teens or twenties with Graves disease. Both conserved end residues are part of each CDR3. Fields, in order: V gene, clone size, D gene, J gene, CDR3 protein, CDR3 DNA. A D gene is named only where the DNA matches it firmly. Clone size, where shown, is once, few, many, or a class for clones that have expanded.

V gene: TRBV28
clone size: many
D gene: NA
J gene: TRBJ1-1
CDR3 protein: CASNWREGTEAFF
CDR3 DNA: TGTGCCAGCAACTGGAGGGAGGGCACTGAAGCTTTCTTT

V gene: TRBV11-2
clone size: NA
D gene: NA
J gene: TRBJ2-6
CDR3 protein: CASSLGPVSGANVLTF
CDR3 DNA: TGTGCCAGCAGCTTAGGGCCGGTATCCGGGGCCAACGTCCTGACTTTC

V gene: TRBV7-2
clone size: many
D gene: TRBD1
J gene: TRBJ1-4
CDR3 protein: CASSPRTGTTEKLFF
CDR3 DNA: TGTGCCAGCAGCCCTCGGACAGGGACAACCGAAAAACTGTTTTTT

V gene: TRBV12-3/TRBV12-4
clone size: few
D gene: NA
J gene: TRBJ2-2
CDR3 protein: CASSFRRLNTGELFF
CDR3 DNA: TGTGCCAGCAGTTTTCGCCGGTTGAACACCGGGGAGCTGTTTTTT

V gene: TRBV9
clone size: NA
D gene: TRBD2
J gene: TRBJ2-3
CDR3 protein: CASSVAIGRAVDTQYF
CDR3 DNA: TGTGCCAGCAGCGTAGCTATCGGGAGGGCCGTAGATACGCAGTATTTT

V gene: TRBV18
clone size: few
D gene: NA
J gene: TRBJ2-5
CDR3 protein: CASSKQGGQETQYF
CDR3 DNA: TGTGCCAGCTCAAAACAGGGTGGACAAGAGACCCAGTACTTC

V gene: TRBV9
clone size: NA
D gene: TRBD2
J gene: TRBJ2-7
CDR3 protein: CASSDGSGRRTYEQYF
CDR3 DNA: TGTGCCAGCAGCGATGGGAGCGGGAGAAGGACCTACGAGCAGTACTTC

V gene: TRBV20-1
clone size: many
D gene: TRBD1
J gene: TRBJ2-7
CDR3 protein: CSAILDRGAQDEQYF
CDR3 DNA: TGCAGTGCTATCCTCGACAGGGGGGCGCAAGACGAGCAGTACTTC

V gene: TRBV6-5
clone size: many
D gene: NA
J gene: TRBJ1-5
CDR3 protein: CASSYSSFPGQNNQPQHF
CDR3 DNA: TGTGCCAGCAGTTACTCGAGTTTTCCCGGACAGAACAATCAGCCCCAGCATTTT

V gene: TRBV20-1
clone size: many
D gene: NA
J gene: TRBJ2-7
CDR3 protein: CSASTAGEQYF
CDR3 DNA: TGCAGTGCTAGTACCGCCGGGGAGCAGTACTTC

V gene: TRBV7-9
clone size: NA
D gene: NA
J gene: TRBJ2-2
CDR3 protein: CASSSSRGANTGELFF
CDR3 DNA: TGTGCCAGCAGCTCCAGCAGAGGGGCGAACACCGGGGAGCTGTTTTTT

V gene: TRBV16
clone size: many
D gene: TRBD1
J gene: TRBJ1-1
CDR3 protein: CASSLPGGAGTEAFF
CDR3 DNA: TGTGCCAGCAGTCTTCCAGGGGGAGCTGGGACTGAAGCTTTCTTT

V gene: TRBV2
clone size: many
D gene: TRBD1
J gene: TRBJ1-1
CDR3 protein: CASSMQGAGSTEAFF
CDR3 DNA: TGTGCCAGCAGCATGCAGGGGGCCGGGAGCACTGAAGCTTTCTTT

V gene: TRBV3-1
clone size: NA
D gene: NA
J gene: TRBJ2-2
CDR3 protein: CASSGQTNTGELFF
CDR3 DNA: TGTGCCAGCAGCGGTCAGACAAACACCGGGGAGCTGTTTTTT

V gene: TRBV11-2
clone size: many
D gene: NA
J gene: TRBJ1-5
CDR3 protein: CASSPGVRQPQHF
CDR3 DNA: TGTGCCAGCAGCCCCGGGGTACGACAGCCCCAGCATTTT

V gene: TRBV10-1
clone size: few
D gene: NA
J gene: TRBJ1-5
CDR3 protein: CASSSGVYQPQHF
CDR3 DNA: TGCGCCAGCTCCTCAGGGGTCTATCAGCCCCAGCATTTT